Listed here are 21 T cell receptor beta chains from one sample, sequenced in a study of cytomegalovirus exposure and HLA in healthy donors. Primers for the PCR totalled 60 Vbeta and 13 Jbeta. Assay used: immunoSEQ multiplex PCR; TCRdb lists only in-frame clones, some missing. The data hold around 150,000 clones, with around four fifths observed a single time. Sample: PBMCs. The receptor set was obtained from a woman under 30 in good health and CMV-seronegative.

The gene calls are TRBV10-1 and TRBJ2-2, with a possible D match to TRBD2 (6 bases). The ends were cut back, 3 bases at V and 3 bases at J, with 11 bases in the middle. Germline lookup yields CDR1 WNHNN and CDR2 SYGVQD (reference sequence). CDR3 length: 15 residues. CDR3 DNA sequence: TGCGCCAGCAGTGACGCGGGGCAAGACACCGGGGAGCTGTTTTTT. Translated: CASSDAGQDTGELFF.

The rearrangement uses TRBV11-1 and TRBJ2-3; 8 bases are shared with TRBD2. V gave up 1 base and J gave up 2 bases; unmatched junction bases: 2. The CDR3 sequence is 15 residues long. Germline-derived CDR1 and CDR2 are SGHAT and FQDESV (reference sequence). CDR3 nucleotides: TGTGCCAGCAGCTTAGACGGGAGGGCCACAGATACGCAGTATTTT. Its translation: CASSLDGRATDTQYF.

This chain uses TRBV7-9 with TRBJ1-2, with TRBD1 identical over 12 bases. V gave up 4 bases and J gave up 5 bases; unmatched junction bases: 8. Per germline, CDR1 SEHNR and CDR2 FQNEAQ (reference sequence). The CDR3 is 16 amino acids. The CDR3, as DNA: TGTGCCAGCAGCTCGACCGGGACAGGGGGCGATTATGGCTACACCTTC. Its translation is CASSSTGTGGDYGYTF.

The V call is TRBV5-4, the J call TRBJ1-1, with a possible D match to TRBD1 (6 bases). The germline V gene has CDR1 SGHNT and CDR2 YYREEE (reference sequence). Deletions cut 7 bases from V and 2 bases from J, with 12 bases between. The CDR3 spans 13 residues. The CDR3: CASHRDINTEAFF. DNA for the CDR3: TGTGCCAGCCACCGGGACATCAACACTGAAGCTTTCTTT.

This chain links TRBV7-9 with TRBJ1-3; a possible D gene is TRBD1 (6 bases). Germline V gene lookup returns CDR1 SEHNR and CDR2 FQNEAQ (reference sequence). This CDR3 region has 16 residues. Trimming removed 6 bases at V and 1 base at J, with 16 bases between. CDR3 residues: CASSSPRGESGNTIYF. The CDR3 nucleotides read TGTGCCAGCAGTTCCCCCAGGGGCGAATCTGGAAACACCATATATTTT.

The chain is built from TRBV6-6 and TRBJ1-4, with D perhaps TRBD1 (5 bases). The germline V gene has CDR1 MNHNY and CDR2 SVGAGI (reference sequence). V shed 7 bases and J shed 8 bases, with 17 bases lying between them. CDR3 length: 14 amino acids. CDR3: CASINGAAGEKLFF. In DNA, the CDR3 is TGTGCCAGCATCAATGGGGCCGCGGGGGAAAAACTGTTTTTT.

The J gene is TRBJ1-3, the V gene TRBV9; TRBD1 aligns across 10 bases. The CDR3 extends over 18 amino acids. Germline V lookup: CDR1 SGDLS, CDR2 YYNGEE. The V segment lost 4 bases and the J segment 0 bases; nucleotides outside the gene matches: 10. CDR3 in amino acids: CASSPRQGAVYSGNTIYF. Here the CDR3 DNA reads TGTGCCAGCAGCCCACGACAGGGGGCCGTATACTCTGGAAACACCATATATTTT.

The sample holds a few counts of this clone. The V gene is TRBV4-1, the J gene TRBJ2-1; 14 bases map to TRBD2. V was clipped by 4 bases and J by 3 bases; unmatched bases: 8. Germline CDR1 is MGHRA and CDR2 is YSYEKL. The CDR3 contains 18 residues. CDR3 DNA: TGCGCCAGCAGCCGCGGGACTAGCGGGAGCTTTGTCTACAATGAGCAGTTCTTC. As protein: CASSRGTSGSFVYNEQFF.

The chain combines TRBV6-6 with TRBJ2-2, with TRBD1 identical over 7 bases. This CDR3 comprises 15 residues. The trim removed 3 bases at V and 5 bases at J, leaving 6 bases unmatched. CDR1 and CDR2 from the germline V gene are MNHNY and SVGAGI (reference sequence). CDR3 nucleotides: TGTGCCAGCAGTTATCGCCAGGGGGATACCGGGGAGCTGTTTTTT. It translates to CASSYRQGDTGELFF.

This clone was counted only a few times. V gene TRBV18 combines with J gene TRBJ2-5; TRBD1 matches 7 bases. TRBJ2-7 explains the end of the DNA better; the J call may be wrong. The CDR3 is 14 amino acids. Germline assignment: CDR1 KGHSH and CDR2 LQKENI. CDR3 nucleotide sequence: TGTGCCAGCTCACCGGGGACAGAGTCCTACGAGCAGTACTTC. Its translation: CASSPGTESYEQYF.

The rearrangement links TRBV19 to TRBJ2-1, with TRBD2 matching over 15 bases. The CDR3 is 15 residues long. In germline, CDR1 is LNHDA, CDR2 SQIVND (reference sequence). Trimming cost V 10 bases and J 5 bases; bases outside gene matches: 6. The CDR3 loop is CATSGLAGGNNEQFF. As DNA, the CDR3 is TGTGCCACCTCGGGACTAGCGGGAGGTAACAATGAGCAGTTCTTC.

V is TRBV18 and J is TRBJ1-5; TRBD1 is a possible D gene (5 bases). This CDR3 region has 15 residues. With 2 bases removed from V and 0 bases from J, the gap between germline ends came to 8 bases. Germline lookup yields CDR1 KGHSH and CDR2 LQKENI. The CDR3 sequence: CASSPAGVSNQPQHF. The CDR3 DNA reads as TGTGCCAGCTCACCAGCGGGGGTTAGCAATCAGCCCCAGCATTTT.

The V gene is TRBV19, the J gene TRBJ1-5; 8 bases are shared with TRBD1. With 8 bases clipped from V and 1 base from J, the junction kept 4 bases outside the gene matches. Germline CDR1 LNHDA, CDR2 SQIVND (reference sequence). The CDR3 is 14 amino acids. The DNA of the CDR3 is TGTGCCAGTGGCCGGACAGGGAGCAATCAGCCCCAGCATTTT. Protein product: CASGRTGSNQPQHF.

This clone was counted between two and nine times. Written as DNA, the CDR3 is TGTGCCAGCAGTCGACAGACATACACTGAAGCTTTCTTT. Translating it yields CASSRQTYTEAFF. The chain carries TRBV27 and TRBJ1-1; a possible D gene is TRBD1 (5 bases). Trimming cost V 5 bases and J 3 bases, with 10 bases left between them. The CDR3 totals 13 residues. In germline, CDR1 is MNHEY, CDR2 SMNVEV (reference sequence).

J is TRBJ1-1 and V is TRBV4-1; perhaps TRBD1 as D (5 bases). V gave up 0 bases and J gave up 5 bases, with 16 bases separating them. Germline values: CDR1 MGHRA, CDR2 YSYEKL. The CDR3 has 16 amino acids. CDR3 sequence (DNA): TGCGCCAGCAGCCAAGAGCCCGGGGGGGGGTGGACTGAAGCTTTCTTT. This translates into CASSQEPGGGWTEAFF.

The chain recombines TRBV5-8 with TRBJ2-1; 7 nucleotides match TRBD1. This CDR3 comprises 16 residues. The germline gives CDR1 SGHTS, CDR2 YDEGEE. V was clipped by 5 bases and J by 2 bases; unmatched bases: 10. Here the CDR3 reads CASRQIGGIPYNEQFF. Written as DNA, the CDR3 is TGTGCCAGCAGACAAATAGGGGGCATCCCCTACAATGAGCAGTTCTTC.

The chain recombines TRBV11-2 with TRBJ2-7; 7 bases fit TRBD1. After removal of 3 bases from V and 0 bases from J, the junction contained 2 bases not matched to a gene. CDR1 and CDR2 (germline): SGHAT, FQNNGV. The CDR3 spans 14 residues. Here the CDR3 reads CASSFRDSSYEQYF. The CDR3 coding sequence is TGTGCCAGCAGCTTCCGGGACAGCTCCTACGAGCAGTACTTC.

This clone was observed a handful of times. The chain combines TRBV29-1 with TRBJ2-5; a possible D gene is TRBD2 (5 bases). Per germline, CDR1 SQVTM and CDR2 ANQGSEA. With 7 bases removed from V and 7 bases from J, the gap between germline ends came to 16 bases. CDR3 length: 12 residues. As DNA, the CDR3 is TGCAGCGGCCTCGAGGGTTCCGGGACCCAGTACTTC. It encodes CSGLEGSGTQYF. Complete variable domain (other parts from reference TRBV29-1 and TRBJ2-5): SAVISQKPSRDICQRGTSLTIQCQVDSQVTMMFWYRQQPGQSLTLIATANQGSEATYESGFVIDKFPISRPNLTFSTLTVSNMSPEDSSIYLCSGLEGSGTQYFGPGTRLLVL.

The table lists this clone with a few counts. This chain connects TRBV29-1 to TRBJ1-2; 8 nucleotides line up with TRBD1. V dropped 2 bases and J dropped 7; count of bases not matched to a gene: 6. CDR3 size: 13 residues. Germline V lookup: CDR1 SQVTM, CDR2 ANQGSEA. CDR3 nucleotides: TGCAGCGTTGAAAGTGGGACAGGAGGTGGCTACACCTTC. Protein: CSVESGTGGGYTF.

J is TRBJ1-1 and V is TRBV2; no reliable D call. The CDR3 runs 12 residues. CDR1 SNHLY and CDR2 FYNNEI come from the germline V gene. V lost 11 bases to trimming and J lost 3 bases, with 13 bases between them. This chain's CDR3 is CAGLSWDTEAFF. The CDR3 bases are TGTGCCGGACTCTCTTGGGACACTGAAGCTTTCTTT.

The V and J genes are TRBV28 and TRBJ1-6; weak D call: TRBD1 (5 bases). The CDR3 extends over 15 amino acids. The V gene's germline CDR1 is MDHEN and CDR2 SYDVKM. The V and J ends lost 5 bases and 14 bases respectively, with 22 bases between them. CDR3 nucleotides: TGTGCCAGCAGTCCTTCTACGGGGGTGAATGTGGCCCTCCACTTT. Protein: CASSPSTGVNVALHF.